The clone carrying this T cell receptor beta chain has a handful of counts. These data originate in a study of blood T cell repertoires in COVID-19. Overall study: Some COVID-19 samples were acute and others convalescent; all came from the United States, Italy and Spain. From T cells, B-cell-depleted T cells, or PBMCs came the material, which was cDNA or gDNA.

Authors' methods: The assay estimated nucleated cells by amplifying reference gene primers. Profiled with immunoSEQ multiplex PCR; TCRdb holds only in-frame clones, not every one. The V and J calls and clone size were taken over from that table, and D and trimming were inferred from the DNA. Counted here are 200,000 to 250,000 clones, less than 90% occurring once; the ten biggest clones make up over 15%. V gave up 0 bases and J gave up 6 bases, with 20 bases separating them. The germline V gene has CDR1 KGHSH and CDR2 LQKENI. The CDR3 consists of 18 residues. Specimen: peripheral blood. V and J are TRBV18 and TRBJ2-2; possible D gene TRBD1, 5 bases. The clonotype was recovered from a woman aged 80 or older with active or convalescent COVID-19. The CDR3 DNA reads TGTGCCAGCTCACCACCGAGGTTCCAGGGTAGATTGGCCGGGGAGCTGTTTTTT. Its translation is CASSPPRFQGRLAGELFF.